These 20 T cell receptor beta chains were all obtained from the same sample, sequenced in a study of tumor and adjacent non-tumor tissue in lung cancer. The template was RNA from unsorted bulk tissue. TCRbeta libraries were built with three rounds of nested PCR, modified from ARM-PCR. TCRdb used MiXCR to reprocess the multiplex PCR reads, holding one entry per CDR3 protein. The sample consists of fewer than 150,000 distinct CDR3 sequences, approximately 72% of them appearing once. The material sequenced was lung tumor tissue. These receptors originate from a man in his 60s with small cell lung cancer.

The chain recombines TRBV11-1 with TRBJ1-1; weak D call: TRBD1 (6 bases). CDR3 size: 14 residues. The ends were cut back, 7 bases at V and 0 bases at J, with 12 bases in the middle. In germline, CDR1 is SGHAT, CDR2 FQDESV (reference sequence). The CDR3 region has the DNA TGTGCCAGCAATCTGGACAGCCTGAACACTGAAGCTTTCTTT. Protein: CASNLDSLNTEAFF.

This clonotype has just a few counts. The chain combines TRBV7-8 with TRBJ2-3; perhaps TRBD2 as D (6 bases). CDR3 size: 14 residues. Per the germline V gene, CDR1 is SGHVS and CDR2 is FQNEAQ. V lost 5 bases and J lost 5, with 14 bases in between. CDR3 region: CASSLGTVGDTQYF. The CDR3 region has the DNA TGTGCCAGCAGCCTGGGGACTGTGGGAGATACGCAGTATTTT.

The V and J genes are TRBV21-1 and TRBJ1-3. TRBV21-1 has pseudogene status. This CDR3 contains 17 residues. In DNA, the CDR3 is TGTGCCAGCAGCCCGGGAAGGCCTTCTCACTCTGGAAACACCATATATTTT. Protein: CASSPGRPSHSGNTIYF.

Concerning this clonotype: The junction and the germline gene differ at one end; a read error may be behind it. The chain couples TRBV6-2 or TRBV6-3 to TRBJ2-1; 9 positions match TRBD2. The CDR3 runs to 16 residues. Germline V CDR1 and CDR2: MNHEY, SVGEGT. The CDR3 DNA reads TGCGCCAGCAGAGACCCCGGGACTAGCAAGGGCAATGAGCAGTTCTTC. Translated, it gives CASRDPGTSKGNEQFF.

This clonotype was counted ten times or more. The chain uses TRBV20-1 and TRBJ2-7; no clear D. CDR3 length equals 11 residues. Germline V gene sequence: CDR1 DFQATT, CDR2 SNEGSKA (reference sequence). The V gene lost 4 bases and the J gene lost 7 bases, with 11 bases spanning the gap. CDR3 loop: CSANFFGEQYF. DNA for the CDR3: TGCAGTGCTAATTTTTTTGGAGAGCAGTACTTC.

This clonotype is a singleton in its sample. One base away lies a much larger clone, so this may be a sequencing read error. The CDR3 nucleotides are TGCGTCAGCAGCCCAGGGAACACTGAAGCTTTCTTT. It translates to CVSSPGNTEAFF. The chain uses TRBV4-1 and TRBJ1-1; D unclear. The CDR3 runs 12 residues. Germline V gene lookup returns CDR1 MGHRA and CDR2 YSYEKL.

Remarks on this clonotype: This may arise from a read error, as a much more abundant clone is one base away. This chain links TRBV6-1 with TRBJ2-5; D not resolved. The V gene lost 4 bases and the J gene lost 5 bases, with 11 bases spanning the gap. CDR3 length: 13 amino acids. The germline V gene has CDR1 MNHNS and CDR2 SASEGT. The CDR3 sequence: CASSADPRETQYF. CDR3 in DNA: TGTGCCAGCAGTGCCGACCCGAGGGAGACCCAGTACTTC.

This clonotype is categorized as medium-sized (0.01 to 0.1%). The chain uses TRBV5-6 and TRBJ2-1; the match to TRBD2 covers 10 bases. Trimming at V came to 0 bases and at J to 10 bases, leaving 7 bases not matched to a gene. The CDR3 extends over 15 amino acids. Germline CDR1 and CDR2: SGHDT and YYEEEE. The DNA of the CDR3 is TGTGCCAGCAGCTTGGCGGCTAGCGGGAGTAGAGAGCAGTTCTTC. Translated: CASSLAASGSREQFF.

A remark on this clonotype: The conserved phenylalanine or tryptophan normally closing the CDR3 is absent here, so this likely arose from a read error. The chain couples TRBV11-2 to TRBJ2-1; 8 bases align to TRBD1. CDR3 length equals 15 residues. Germline CDR1 reads SGHAT; CDR2 reads FQNNGV. CDR3 in amino acids: CASSFTGGSYKEQFL. The CDR3, as DNA: TGTGCCAGCAGCTTTACAGGGGGGTCCTACAAAGAGCAGTTCCTC.

The rearrangement links TRBV5-1 to TRBJ2-3, with a weak D call TRBD1 (5 bases). Germline CDR1 is SGHRS and CDR2 is YFSETQ. The CDR3 is 15 residues long. This CDR3 is CPNSIGAGSTDTQYF. CDR3 DNA sequence: TGCCCCAACAGCATTGGGGCAGGTAGCACAGATACGCAGTATTTT.

To note about this clonotype: Here the CDR3 omits its conserved ending phenylalanine or tryptophan, so a read error is the likely source. The genes are TRBV11-2 and TRBJ2-1, with D possibly TRBD1 on 6 matching bases. Germline loops: CDR1 SGHAT, CDR2 FQNNGV. V dropped 4 bases and J dropped 9 bases, with 10 bases sitting between them. The CDR3 runs 12 residues. The CDR3 nucleotides read TGTGCCAGCAGCTCCACAGGGAGTGAGCAGTTCTTA. It specifies CASSSTGSEQFL.

With respect to this clonotype: An end of the junction differs from the germline gene, which may be a read error. V is TRBV29-1 and J is TRBJ2-7, with 11 bases identical to TRBD1. This CDR3 spans 13 amino acids. CDR1 is SQVTM, CDR2 ANQGSEA, per germline. This chain's CDR3 is CSVGGTGGYEQYF. In DNA form, the CDR3 reads TGTAGCGTTGGCGGGACAGGGGGGTACGAGCAGTACTTC.

This clonotype was recorded a few times. The gene calls are TRBV29-1 and TRBJ2-1; tentative D call: TRBD2 (5 bases). The CDR3 length is 13 residues. V dropped 3 bases and J dropped 9 bases, with 15 bases sitting between them. Germline V CDR1 and CDR2: SQVTM, ANQGSEA. The DNA for the CDR3 is TGCAGCGTTGATAGGTTTGGTGGGAGTGAGCAGTTCTTC. This gives the protein CSVDRFGGSEQFF.

Many counts were recorded for this clonotype. The V gene is TRBV5-1, the J gene TRBJ1-5; D unresolved. The CDR3 consists of 13 residues. The germline gives CDR1 SGHRS, CDR2 YFSETQ. V lost 0 bases and J 7 bases, leaving 8 bases between the germline ends. The CDR3 here is CASSLGGRQPQHF. The CDR3 DNA reads TGCGCCAGCAGCTTGGGAGGAAGGCAGCCCCAGCATTTT.

A word on this clonotype: At one of its ends the junction is not consistent with the germline gene, which may arise from a read error. The chain has TRBV28 and TRBJ1-3; tentative D call: TRBD1 (6 bases). CDR1 is MDHEN, CDR2 SYDVKM, per germline. The CDR3 extends over 15 amino acids. The CDR3 loop is CASSLIGGSGTTIYF. The CDR3 nucleotides read TGTGCCAGCTCCTTGATAGGGGGATCTGGAACCACCATATATTTT.

Worth noting for this clonotype: A much larger clone differs by one base, so this may be a read error. The V call is TRBV12-3 or TRBV12-4, the J call TRBJ2-7; possibly TRBD2 for D (5 bases). This CDR3 is built from 16 residues. CDR3 sequence: CANSLSLTGNSYEQYF. For the CDR3, the DNA is TGTGCCAACAGTTTATCTCTCACGGGGAACTCCTACGAGCAGTACTTC.

V usage is TRBV24-1 and J usage is TRBJ2-5; 8 nucleotides match TRBD2. The V gene's germline CDR1 is KGHDR and CDR2 SFDVKD. This CDR3 contains 14 residues. V gave up 6 bases and J gave up 0 bases; unmatched junction bases: 2. This chain's CDR3 is CATSPGGNQETQYF. In nucleotides, the CDR3 is TGTGCCACCAGTCCGGGGGGGAACCAAGAGACCCAGTACTTC.

As concerns this clonotype: This may be a read error, as it is one base from a much larger clone. The rearrangement links TRBV11-2 to TRBJ2-3; possible D gene TRBD2, 6 bases. Per germline, CDR1 SGHAT and CDR2 FQNNGV. There are 14 residues in the CDR3. Trimming removed 5 bases at V and 2 bases at J, with 11 bases between. CDR3 DNA: TGTGCCAGCAGCATGGGGCGGGACACAGATACGCAGTATTTT. Translated, it gives CASSMGRDTDTQYF. Filled out from reference TRBV11-2 and TRBJ2-3, the complete variable domain reads EAGVAQSPRYKIIEKRQSVAFWCNPISGHATLYWYQQILGQGPKLLIQFQNNGVVDDSQLPKDRFSAERLKGVDSTLKIQPAKLEDSAVYLCASSMGRDTDTQYFGPGTRLTVL.

The V call is TRBV7-8, the J call TRBJ2-1, with 9 bases fitting TRBD2. Germline CDR1 and CDR2: SGHVS and FQNEAQ. J lost 9 bases, V lost 7 bases, and 25 bases had no gene match. The CDR3 has 19 residues. In DNA, the CDR3 is TGTGCCAGCAACGCGAAACTAGCCGGGACTAGCCCTGTCAGTGCTGAGCAGTTCTTC. This sequence encodes CASNAKLAGTSPVSAEQFF.

The gene calls are TRBV20-1 and TRBJ2-3; tentatively, D is TRBD1 (6 bases). Trimming shortened V by 0 bases and J by 0 bases, and 10 bases separated the two germline ends. The CDR3 loop spans 15 amino acids. Germline lookup yields CDR1 DFQATT and CDR2 SNEGSKA (reference sequence). Here the CDR3 DNA reads TGCAGTGCTAGAGATTTTAGGGGGAGCACAGATACGCAGTATTTT. The encoded protein is CSARDFRGSTDTQYF.